This T cell receptor (beta chain) was observed in a study of T-cell memory formation after mild COVID-19. Looked up from germline, CDR1 is SNHLY and CDR2 is FYNNEI. CDR3 length: 15 residues. The V and J ends lost 4 bases and 2 bases respectively, with 12 bases between them. TCRdb reprocessed the 5' RACE reads with MiXCR, giving one entry per CDR3 protein. The sample lists around 300,000 distinct CDR3 sequences; roughly 13% were seen once. Material: PBMCs or a T cell subset sorted from them (not recorded which). The chain recombines TRBV2 with TRBJ2-1, with a weak D call TRBD1 (6 bases). This TCR was recovered from a man younger than 35 who had mild COVID-19 (a few samples of this study predate the infection). Cell type and time point are not known. CDR3 sequence (DNA): TGTGCCAGCAGTGCGACAGGTGGGGCCTACAATGAGCAGTTCTTC. Translating gives CASSATGGAYNEQFF.